Below are 4 T cell receptor beta chains sequenced from a single sample in a study of blood T cells in healthy people across ages. A sample-barcoded 5' primer and a J-beta primer mix were used in a second PCR of roughly 6 to 12 cycles. TCRdb passed the 5' RACE reads through MiXCR, listing each CDR3 protein once. Of 1.5 million to 2 million distinct CDR3 sequences listed, just under 50% were seen once; the top ten hold approximately 2%. The sequenced sample was blood. Receptors were obtained from a woman aged 40 to 50 in good health.

The chain uses TRBV28 and TRBJ2-5, with a tentative D call TRBD2 (6 bases). Trimming left V 5 bases short and J 5 bases short, with 12 bases between. CDR3 length: 13 residues. CDR1 MDHEN and CDR2 SYDVKM come from the germline V gene. CDR3 sequence: CASSTGELETQYF. For the CDR3, the DNA is TGTGCCAGCAGTACGGGGGAATTGGAGACCCAGTACTTC.

The rearrangement links TRBV6-1 to TRBJ2-1; 8 bases are a match to TRBD1. The germline gives CDR1 MNHNS, CDR2 SASEGT. Trimming removed 4 bases from V and 13 bases from J; junction bases left unmatched: 15. The CDR3 covers 15 residues. CDR3 DNA: TGTGCCAGCAGTGGATACGACAGGGGTAGTGAGACCCAGTTCTTC. The encoded protein is CASSGYDRGSETQFF.

This clonotype showed up just a few times. This chain connects TRBV6-5 to TRBJ2-3, with D perhaps being TRBD1 or TRBD2 (5 bases each). The V and J ends lost 10 bases and 2 bases respectively, with 13 bases between them. The CDR3 consists of 13 residues. The germline gives CDR1 MNHEY, CDR2 SVGAGI. CDR3 protein: CATRDDPTDTQYF. The CDR3, as DNA: TGTGCCACGAGGGACGACCCCACAGATACGCAGTATTTT.

This rearrangement joins TRBV6-2 or TRBV6-3 to TRBJ2-5, with TRBD1 identical over 9 bases. The end of the DNA fits TRBJ2-7 better, so the J call may be wrong. The germline gives CDR1 MNHEY, CDR2 SVGEGT. CDR3 length equals 15 residues. In DNA form, the CDR3 reads TGTGCCAGCAGCCCGGGACAGGGTACGGTCTACGAGCAGTACTTC. Encoded protein: CASSPGQGTVYEQYF.